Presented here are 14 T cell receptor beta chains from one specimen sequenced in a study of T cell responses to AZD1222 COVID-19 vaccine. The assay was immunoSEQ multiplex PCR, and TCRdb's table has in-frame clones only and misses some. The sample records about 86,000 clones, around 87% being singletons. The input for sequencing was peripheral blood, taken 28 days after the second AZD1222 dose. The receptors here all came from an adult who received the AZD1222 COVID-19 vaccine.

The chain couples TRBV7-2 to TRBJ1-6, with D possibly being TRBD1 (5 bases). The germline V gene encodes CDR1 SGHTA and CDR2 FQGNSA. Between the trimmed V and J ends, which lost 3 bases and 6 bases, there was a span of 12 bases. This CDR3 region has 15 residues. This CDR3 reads CASSLRQSSNSPLHF. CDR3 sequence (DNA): TGTGCCAGCAGCTTGAGACAGAGCTCTAATTCACCCCTCCACTTT.

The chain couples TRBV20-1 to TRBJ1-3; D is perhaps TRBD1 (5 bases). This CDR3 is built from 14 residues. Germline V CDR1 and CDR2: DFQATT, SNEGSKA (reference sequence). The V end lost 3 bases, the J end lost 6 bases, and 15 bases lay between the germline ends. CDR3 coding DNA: TGCAGTGCTAGTCCCGGGGGACCTGTAAACACCATATATTTT. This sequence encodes CSASPGGPVNTIYF.

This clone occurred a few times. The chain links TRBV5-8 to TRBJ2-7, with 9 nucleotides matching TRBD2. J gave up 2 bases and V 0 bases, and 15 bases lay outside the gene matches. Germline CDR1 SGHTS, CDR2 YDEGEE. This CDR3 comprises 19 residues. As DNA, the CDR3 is TGTGCCAGCAGCTTGGCTACCCCCCTAGGACTAGCGCTGACCTACGAGCAGTACTTC. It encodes CASSLATPLGLALTYEQYF.

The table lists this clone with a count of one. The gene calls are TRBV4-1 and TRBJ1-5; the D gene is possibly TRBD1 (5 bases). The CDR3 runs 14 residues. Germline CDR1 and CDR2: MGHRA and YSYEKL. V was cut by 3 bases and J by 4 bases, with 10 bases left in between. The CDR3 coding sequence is TGCGCCAGCAGCCACGGGGGACTTAATCAGCCCCAGCATTTT. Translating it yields CASSHGGLNQPQHF.

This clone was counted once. The CDR3 is CASSSGLAGADEQFF. The CDR3 DNA follows: TGTGCCAGCAGCTCGGGACTAGCGGGGGCAGATGAGCAGTTCTTC. The rearrangement joins TRBV7-6 to TRBJ2-1; 14 bases agree with TRBD2. Germline lookup yields CDR1 SGHVS and CDR2 FNYEAQ. The CDR3 loop spans 15 amino acids. J lost 8 bases, V lost 4 bases, and 4 bases had no gene match.

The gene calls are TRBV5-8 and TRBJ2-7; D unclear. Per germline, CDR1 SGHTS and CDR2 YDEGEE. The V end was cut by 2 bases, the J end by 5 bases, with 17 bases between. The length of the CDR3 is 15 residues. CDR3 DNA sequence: TGTGCCAGCAGCTTCGTATTCTGGGCACGTCACGAGCAGTACTTC. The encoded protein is CASSFVFWARHEQYF.

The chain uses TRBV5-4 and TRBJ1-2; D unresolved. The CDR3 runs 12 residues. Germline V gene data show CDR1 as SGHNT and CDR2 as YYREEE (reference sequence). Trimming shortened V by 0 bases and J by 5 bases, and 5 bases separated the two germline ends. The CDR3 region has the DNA TGTGCCAGCAGCTTGGACAGATATGGCTACACCTTC. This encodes CASSLDRYGYTF.

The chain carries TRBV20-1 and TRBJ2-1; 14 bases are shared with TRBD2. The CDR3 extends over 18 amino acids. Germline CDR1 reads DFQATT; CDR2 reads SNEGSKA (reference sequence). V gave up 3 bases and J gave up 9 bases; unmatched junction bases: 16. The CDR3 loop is CSASRGTATSGRAVEQFF. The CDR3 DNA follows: TGCAGTGCTAGTAGGGGGACGGCGACTAGCGGGAGGGCCGTTGAGCAGTTCTTC.

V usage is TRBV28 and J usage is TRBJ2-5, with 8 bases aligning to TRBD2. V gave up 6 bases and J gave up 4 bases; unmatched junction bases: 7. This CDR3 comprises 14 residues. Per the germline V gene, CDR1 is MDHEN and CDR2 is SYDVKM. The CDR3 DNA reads TGTGCCAGCAGATCTCCGGGGGGGGCAGAGACCCAGTACTTC. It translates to CASRSPGGAETQYF.

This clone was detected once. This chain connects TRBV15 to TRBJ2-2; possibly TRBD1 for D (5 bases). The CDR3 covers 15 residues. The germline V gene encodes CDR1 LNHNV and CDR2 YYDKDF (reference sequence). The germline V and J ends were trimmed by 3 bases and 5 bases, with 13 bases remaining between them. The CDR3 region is CATSRFLRGTGELFF. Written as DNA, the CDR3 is TGTGCCACCAGCAGGTTCCTAAGGGGTACCGGGGAGCTGTTTTTT. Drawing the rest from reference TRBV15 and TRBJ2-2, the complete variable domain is DAMVIQNPRYQVTQFGKPVTLSCSQTLNHNVMYWYQQKSSQAPKLLFHYYDKDFNNEADTPDNFQSRRPNTSFCFLDIRSPGLGDTAMYLCATSRFLRGTGELFFGEGSRLTVL.

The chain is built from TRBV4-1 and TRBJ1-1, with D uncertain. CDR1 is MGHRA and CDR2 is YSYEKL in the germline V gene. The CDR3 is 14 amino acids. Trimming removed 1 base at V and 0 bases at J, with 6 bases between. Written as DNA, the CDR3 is TGCGCCAGCAGCCAAGTGCTCGTGAACACTGAAGCTTTCTTT. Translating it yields CASSQVLVNTEAFF.

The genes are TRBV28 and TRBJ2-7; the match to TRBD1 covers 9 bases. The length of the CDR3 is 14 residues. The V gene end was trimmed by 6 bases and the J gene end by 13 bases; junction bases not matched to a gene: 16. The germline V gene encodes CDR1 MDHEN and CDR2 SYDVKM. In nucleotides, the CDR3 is TGTGCCAGCAGCCAACATCGAATCGGACAGGGGAGATACTTC. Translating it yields CASSQHRIGQGRYF.

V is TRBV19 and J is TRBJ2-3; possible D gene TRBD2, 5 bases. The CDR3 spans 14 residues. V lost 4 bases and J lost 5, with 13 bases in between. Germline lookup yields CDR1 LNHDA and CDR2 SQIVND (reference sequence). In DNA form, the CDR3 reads TGTGCCAGTAGTAGACAAATGGGGAGAGATACGCAGTATTTT. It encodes CASSRQMGRDTQYF.

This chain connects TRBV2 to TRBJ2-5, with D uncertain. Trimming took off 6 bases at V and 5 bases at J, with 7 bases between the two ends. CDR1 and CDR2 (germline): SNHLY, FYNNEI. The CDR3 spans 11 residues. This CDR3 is CASRVSETQYF. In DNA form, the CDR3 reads TGTGCCAGCAGGGTTAGCGAGACCCAGTACTTC.